Listed below are T cell receptor beta chains from one sample, sequenced in a study of blood T cell repertoires in COVID-19. The repertoire was sequenced with immunoSEQ multiplex PCR; TCRdb's copy has only in-frame clones and lacks some. This sample has tens of thousands of clones, with 80% to 85% found just once. Specimen: peripheral blood. The receptors shown here come from a woman older than 75 with active or convalescent COVID-19. Each CDR3 is given with its conserved first and last residue. A D gene is named only where the DNA matches it firmly. Expanded clones get a size class; other rows say once, few or many, or leave the size out.

TRBJ2-3	.	TRBV30	13	.	TGTGCCTGGAGTGTAAGGAGTGCTGGTACGCAGTATTTT	CAWSVRSAGTQYF
TRBJ2-1	once	TRBV6-4	16	TRBD1	TGTGCCAGCAGTCAAAAACCGACAGGGTACCCTCATGAGCAGTTCTTC	CASSQKPTGYPHEQFF
TRBJ2-5	.	TRBV6-2/TRBV6-3	12	.	TGTGCCAGCAGTTACTCCCTGCGGGCCCAGTACTTC	CASSYSLRAQYF
TRBJ2-7	.	TRBV5-4	13	.	TGTGCCAGCAGTATTCAGGGGTCCTACGAGCAGTACTTC	CASSIQGSYEQYF
TRBJ1-2	.	TRBV4-1	15	.	TGCGCCAGCAGCCAAGCTAAGAAAGCTAACTATGGCTACACCTTC	CASSQAKKANYGYTF
TRBJ2-3	many	TRBV7-2	15	.	TGTGCCAGCAGCTCGACAGGATGGAGCACAGATACGCAGTATTTT	CASSSTGWSTDTQYF
TRBJ1-6	.	TRBV2	15	.	TGTGCCAGCAGGCGGACGACAGTAGGAAACTCACCCCTCCACTTT	CASRRTTVGNSPLHF
TRBJ1-1	few	TRBV6-2/TRBV6-3	15	.	TGTGCCAGCAGTTACAGGACGGGGGGGGACACTGAAGCTTTCTTT	CASSYRTGGDTEAFF
TRBJ2-1	once	TRBV4-3	15	.	TGCGCCAGCAGCCGAACCGAGCGGGCCAACAATGAGCAGTTCTTC	CASSRTERANNEQFF
TRBJ1-5	.	TRBV4-1	16	.	TGCGCCAGCAGCCAAGAGGGGGGTCGGAGCAATCAGCCCCAGCATTTT	CASSQEGGRSNQPQHF
TRBJ1-4	.	TRBV29-1	13	.	TGCAGCGTTGAAGAGGCCTTGGAGAGGAAACTGTTTTTT	CSVEEALERKLFF
TRBJ2-3	.	TRBV28	16	TRBD2	TGTGCCAGCAGTCCGGTAGCGGGAGGGAAGACAGATACGCAGTATTTT	CASSPVAGGKTDTQYF
TRBJ2-3	.	TRBV6-5	14	TRBD2	TGTGCCACCGGGTTGGCGGGGGGAACAGATACGCAGTATTTT	CATGLAGGTDTQYF
TRBJ2-7	.	TRBV10-3	14	.	TGTGCCAGCACCCCGGGACTTCCAACCTACGAGCAGTACTTC	CASTPGLPTYEQYF
TRBJ1-3	.	TRBV11-1	13	.	TGTGCCAGCAGCTTGGAGGATGGAAACACCATATATTTT	CASSLEDGNTIYF
TRBJ1-2	.	TRBV16	15	.	TGTGCCAGCAGCCAGGGGCAGGCCCCCCACTATGGCTACACCTTC	CASSQGQAPHYGYTF
TRBJ2-7	.	TRBV4-1	15	.	TGCGCCAGCAGCCAAGATCTTTCCCGTTCCTACGAGCAGTACTTC	CASSQDLSRSYEQYF
TRBJ1-1	.	TRBV6-1	14	.	TGTGCCAGCAGCCCGACGCAGGGGAACACTGAAGCTTTCTTT	CASSPTQGNTEAFF
TRBJ2-4	.	TRBV5-1	14	TRBD1	TGCGCCAGCAGCTTGGGGACAGGACAAAACATTCAGTACTTC	CASSLGTGQNIQYF
TRBJ2-3	few	TRBV6-4	15	TRBD2	TGTGCCAGCAGTGTGGAAGCGGGAGGGCCAGATACGCAGTATTTT	CASSVEAGGPDTQYF
TRBJ2-5	.	TRBV6-2/TRBV6-3	15	TRBD2	TGTGCCAGCAGCCAGGGACTAGCGGGGGGTTTACCCCAGTACTTC	CASSQGLAGGLPQYF
TRBJ1-5	.	TRBV2	16	TRBD1	TGTGCCAGCAGATTAGGACAGGAATTTGGCAATCAGCCCCAGCATTTT	CASRLGQEFGNQPQHF
TRBJ2-7	.	TRBV6-2/TRBV6-3	16	TRBD2	TGTGCCAGCAGTTACAACGGACTAGCGGGAGACTACGAGCAGTACTTC	CASSYNGLAGDYEQYF
TRBJ2-7	.	TRBV5-1	16	TRBD2	TGCGCCAGCAGCCAGTTCGGGGGAGGGCCGAACTACGAGCAGTACTTC	CASSQFGGGPNYEQYF
TRBJ2-1	.	TRBV9	17	TRBD2	TGTGCCAGCAGCCCTTATCCTAGCGGGAGTGGTGGCAATGAGCAGTTCTTC	CASSPYPSGSGGNEQFF
TRBJ2-3	.	TRBV30	13	.	TGTGCCTGGAGTACGGGGGGCCCAGATACGCAGTATTTT	CAWSTGGPDTQYF
TRBJ2-7	.	TRBV3-1/TRBV3-2	14	.	TGTGCCAGCAGCCAACAGGGGCTCGGGTACGAGCAGTACTTC	CASSQQGLGYEQYF
TRBJ2-7	.	TRBV7-2	18	.	TGTGCCAGCAGCGGGCGGGGGCCAGGACCGAGCTCGGCCTACGAGCAGTACTTC	CASSGRGPGPSSAYEQYF
TRBJ2-7	.	TRBV2	12	.	TGTGCCAGCGCGTGGGCTAACTACGAGCAGTACTTC	CASAWANYEQYF
TRBJ2-1	.	TRBV30	17	TRBD1	TGTGCCTGGAGTGGCAGGGGGCCCTCGAACTCCTACAATGAGCAGTTCTTC	CAWSGRGPSNSYNEQFF